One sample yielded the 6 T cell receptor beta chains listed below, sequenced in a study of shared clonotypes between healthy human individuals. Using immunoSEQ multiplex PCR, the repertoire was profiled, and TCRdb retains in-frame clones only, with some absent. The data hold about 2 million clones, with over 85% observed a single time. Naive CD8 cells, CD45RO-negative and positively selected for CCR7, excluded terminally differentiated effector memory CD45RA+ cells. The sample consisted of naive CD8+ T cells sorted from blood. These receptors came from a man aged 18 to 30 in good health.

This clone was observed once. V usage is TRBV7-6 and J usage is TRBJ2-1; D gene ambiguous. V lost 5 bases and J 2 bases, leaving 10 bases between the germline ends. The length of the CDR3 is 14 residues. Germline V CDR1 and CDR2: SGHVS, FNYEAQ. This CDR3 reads CASSPSPTYNEQFF. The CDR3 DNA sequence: TGTGCCAGCAGCCCAAGCCCAACCTACAATGAGCAGTTCTTC.

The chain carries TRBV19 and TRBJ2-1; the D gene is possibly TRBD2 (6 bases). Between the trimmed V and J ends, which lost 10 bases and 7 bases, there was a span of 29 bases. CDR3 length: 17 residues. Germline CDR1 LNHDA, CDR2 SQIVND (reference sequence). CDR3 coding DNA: TGTGCCACCACCCAATGGAACGCCGGGACTGGCACGAATGAGCAGTTCTTC. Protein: CATTQWNAGTGTNEQFF.

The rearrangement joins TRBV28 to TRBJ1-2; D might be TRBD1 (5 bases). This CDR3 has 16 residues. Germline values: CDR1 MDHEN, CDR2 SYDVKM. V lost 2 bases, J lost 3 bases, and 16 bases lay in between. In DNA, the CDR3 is TGTGCCAGCAGTTTACCCCGGGAGGGGCTGGACTATGGCTACACCTTC. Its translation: CASSLPREGLDYGYTF.

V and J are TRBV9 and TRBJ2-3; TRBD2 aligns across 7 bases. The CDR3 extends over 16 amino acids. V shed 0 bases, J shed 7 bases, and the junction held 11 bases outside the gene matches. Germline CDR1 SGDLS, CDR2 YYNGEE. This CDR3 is CASSVDGRGGANTQYF. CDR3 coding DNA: TGTGCCAGCAGCGTAGATGGACGGGGAGGGGCGAATACGCAGTATTTT.

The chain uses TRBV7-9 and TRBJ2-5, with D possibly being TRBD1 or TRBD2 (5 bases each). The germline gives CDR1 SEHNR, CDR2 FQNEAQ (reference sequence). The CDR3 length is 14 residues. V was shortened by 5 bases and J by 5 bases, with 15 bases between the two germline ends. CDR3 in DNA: TGTGCCAGCAGCCAACCGTTGGGGGAGGAGACCCAGTACTTC. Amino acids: CASSQPLGEETQYF.

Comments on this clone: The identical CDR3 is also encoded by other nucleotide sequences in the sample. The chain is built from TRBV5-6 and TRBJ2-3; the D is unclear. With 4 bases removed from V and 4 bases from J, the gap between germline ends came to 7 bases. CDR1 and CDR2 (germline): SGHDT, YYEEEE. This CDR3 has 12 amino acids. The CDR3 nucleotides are TGTGCCAGCAGCCCTGGCCCAGATACGCAGTATTTT. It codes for CASSPGPDTQYF. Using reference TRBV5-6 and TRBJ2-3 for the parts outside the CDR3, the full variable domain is DAGVTQSPTHLIKTRGQQVTLRCSPKSGHDTVSWYQQALGQGPQFIFQYYEEEERQRGNFPDRFSGHQFPNYSSELNVNALLLGDSALYLCASSPGPDTQYFGPGTRLTVL.